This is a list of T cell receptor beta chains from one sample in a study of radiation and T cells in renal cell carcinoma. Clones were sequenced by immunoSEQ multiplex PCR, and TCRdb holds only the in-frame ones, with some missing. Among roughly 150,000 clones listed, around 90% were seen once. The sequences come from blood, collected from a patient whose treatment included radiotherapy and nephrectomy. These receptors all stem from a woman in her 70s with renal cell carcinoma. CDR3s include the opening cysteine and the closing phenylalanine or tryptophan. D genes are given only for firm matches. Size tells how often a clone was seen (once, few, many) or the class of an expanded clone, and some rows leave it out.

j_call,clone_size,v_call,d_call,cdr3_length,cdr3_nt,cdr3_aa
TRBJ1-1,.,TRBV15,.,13,TGTGCCACCAGCAGATACAGGAACACTGAAGCTTTCTTT,CATSRYRNTEAFF
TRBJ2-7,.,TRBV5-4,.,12,TGTGCCAGCAGCCAAATAGGGAGCGAGCAGTACTTC,CASSQIGSEQYF
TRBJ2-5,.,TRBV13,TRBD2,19,TGTGCCAGCAGCTACCAATCCCCTAGCGGGGGAGCCCGAGGGGAGACCCAGTACTTC,CASSYQSPSGGARGETQYF
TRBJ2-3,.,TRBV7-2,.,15,TGTGCCAGCAGCTTAGCCGGCCCTAGCACAGATACGCAGTATTTT,CASSLAGPSTDTQYF
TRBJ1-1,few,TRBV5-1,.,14,TGCGCCAGCAGCAGGGGTAGTCAGGTCCCTGAAGCTTTCTTT,CASSRGSQVPEAFF
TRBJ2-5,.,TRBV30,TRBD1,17,TGTGCCTGGAGAAGATCCGGGACAGGGGGCGATCGAAAGACCCAGTACTTC,CAWRRSGTGGDRKTQYF
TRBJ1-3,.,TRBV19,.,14,TGTGCCAGTAGTCGAGCAGGGGCTGGAAACACCATATATTTT,CASSRAGAGNTIYF
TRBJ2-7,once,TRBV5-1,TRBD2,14,TGCGCCAGCAGCGCTAGCGGGGGGGCCTACGAGCAGTACTTC,CASSASGGAYEQYF
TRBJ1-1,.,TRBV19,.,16,TGTGCCAGTAGTATCTCCACAGGGAAGGGAAACACTGAAGCTTTCTTT,CASSISTGKGNTEAFF
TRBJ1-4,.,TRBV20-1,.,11,TGCAGTGCTAGAGCGGGGGAAAAACTGTTTTTT,CSARAGEKLFF
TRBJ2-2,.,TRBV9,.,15,TGTGCCAGCAGCGTAGTTTCGGGCGTCACCGGGGAGCTGTTTTTT,CASSVVSGVTGELFF
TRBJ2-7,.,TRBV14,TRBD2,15,TGTGCCAGCAGCCGGGACACTAGCGGCATTTTCCAGCAGTACTTC,CASSRDTSGIFQQYF
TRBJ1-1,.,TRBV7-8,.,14,TGTGCCAGCAGCTTCAATCAGAAGGGCACTGAAGCTTTCTTT,CASSFNQKGTEAFF
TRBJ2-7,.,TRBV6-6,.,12,TGTGCCAGCAGTCCGTTACCCTACGAGCAGTACTTC,CASSPLPYEQYF
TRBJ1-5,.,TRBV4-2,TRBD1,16,TGTGCCAGCAGCCAAGTCACAGGGGGTAGCAATCAGCCCCAGCATTTT,CASSQVTGGSNQPQHF
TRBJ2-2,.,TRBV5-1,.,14,TGCGCCAGCCGTCTTACCCATTTCACCGGGGAGCTGTTTTTT,CASRLTHFTGELFF
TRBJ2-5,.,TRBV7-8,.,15,TGTGCCAGCAGCTTAGCGGGGGGACGCCAAGAGACCCAGTACTTC,CASSLAGGRQETQYF
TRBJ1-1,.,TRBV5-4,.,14,TGTGCCAGCAGTTATCCGGGGCCCGGGTCTGAAGCTTTCTTT,CASSYPGPGSEAFF
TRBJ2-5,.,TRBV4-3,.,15,TGCGCCAGCAGCCAAGAAACAGGGTTTGGAGAGACCCAGTACTTC,CASSQETGFGETQYF
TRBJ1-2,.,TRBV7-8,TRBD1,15,TGTGCCAGCAGCAGGGACAGTGAGCTTAACTATGGCTACACCTTC,CASSRDSELNYGYTF
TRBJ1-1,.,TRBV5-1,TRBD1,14,TGCGCCAGCAGCCCAGGACAGGGAGGCACTGAAGCTTTCTTT,CASSPGQGGTEAFF
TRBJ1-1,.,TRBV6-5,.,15,TGTGCCAGCAGTTACCTGATTGGGGGGGCCGGTGAAGCTTTCTTT,CASSYLIGGAGEAFF
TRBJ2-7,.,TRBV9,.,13,TGTGCCAGCAGCGTAGCCCCTTCCTACGAGCAGTACTTC,CASSVAPSYEQYF
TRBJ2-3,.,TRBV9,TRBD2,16,TGTGCCAGCAGCGTAGAGAGCGGGGGATTCACAGATACGCAGTATTTT,CASSVESGGFTDTQYF
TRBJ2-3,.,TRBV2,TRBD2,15,TGTGCCAGCAGTGGGGGACTAGCGAGCACAGATACGCAGTATTTT,CASSGGLASTDTQYF
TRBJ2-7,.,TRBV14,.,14,TGTGCCAGCAGCCCCTTGGGCACATCCTACGAGCAGTACTTC,CASSPLGTSYEQYF
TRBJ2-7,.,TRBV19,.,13,TGTGCCAGTAGTCCCGTCCCCGCCTACGAGCAGTACTTC,CASSPVPAYEQYF
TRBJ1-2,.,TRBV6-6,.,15,TGTGCCAGCAGTCCCACGCGGGGCACATTCTATGGCTACACCTTC,CASSPTRGTFYGYTF